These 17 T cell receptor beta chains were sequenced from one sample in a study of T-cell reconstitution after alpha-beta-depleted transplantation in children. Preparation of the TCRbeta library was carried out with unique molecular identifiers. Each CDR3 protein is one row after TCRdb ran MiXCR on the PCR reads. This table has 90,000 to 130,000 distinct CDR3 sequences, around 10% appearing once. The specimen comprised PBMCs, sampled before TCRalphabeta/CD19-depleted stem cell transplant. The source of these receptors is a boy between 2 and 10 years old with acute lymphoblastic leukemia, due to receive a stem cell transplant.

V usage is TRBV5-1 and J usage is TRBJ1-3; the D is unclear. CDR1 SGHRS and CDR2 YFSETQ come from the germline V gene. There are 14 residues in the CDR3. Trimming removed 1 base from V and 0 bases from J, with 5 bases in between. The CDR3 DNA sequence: TGCGCCAGCAGCTTGACAAACTCTGGAAACACCATATATTTT. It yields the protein CASSLTNSGNTIYF.

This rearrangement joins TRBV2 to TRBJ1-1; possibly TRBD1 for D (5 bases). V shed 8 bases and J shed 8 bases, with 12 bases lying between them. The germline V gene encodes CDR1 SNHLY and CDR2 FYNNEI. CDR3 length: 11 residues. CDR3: CASLGASEAFF. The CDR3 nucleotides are TGTGCCAGCCTAGGGGCATCAGAAGCTTTCTTT.

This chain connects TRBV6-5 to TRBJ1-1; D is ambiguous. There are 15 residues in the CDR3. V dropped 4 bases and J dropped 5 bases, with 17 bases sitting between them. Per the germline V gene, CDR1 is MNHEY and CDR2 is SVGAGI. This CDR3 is CASSLPPRGGTEAFF. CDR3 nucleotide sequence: TGTGCCAGCAGTTTACCCCCACGGGGTGGAACTGAAGCTTTCTTT.

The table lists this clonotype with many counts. The CDR3 protein is CSAPLNGKFYEQYF. The CDR3 region has the DNA TGCAGTGCCCCCCTCAACGGAAAATTCTACGAGCAGTACTTC. The rearrangement uses TRBV20-1 and TRBJ2-7; D gene uncertain. The CDR3 spans 14 residues. V was trimmed by 6 bases and J by 3 bases, leaving 18 bases between them. Germline V CDR1 and CDR2: DFQATT, SNEGSKA (reference sequence).

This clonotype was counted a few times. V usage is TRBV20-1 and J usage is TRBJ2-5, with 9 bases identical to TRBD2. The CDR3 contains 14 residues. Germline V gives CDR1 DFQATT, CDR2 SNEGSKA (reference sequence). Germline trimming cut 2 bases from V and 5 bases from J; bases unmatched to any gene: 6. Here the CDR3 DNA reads TGCAGTGCTAGAAGAGCGGGAGGATCGGAGACCCAGTACTTC. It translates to CSARRAGGSETQYF.

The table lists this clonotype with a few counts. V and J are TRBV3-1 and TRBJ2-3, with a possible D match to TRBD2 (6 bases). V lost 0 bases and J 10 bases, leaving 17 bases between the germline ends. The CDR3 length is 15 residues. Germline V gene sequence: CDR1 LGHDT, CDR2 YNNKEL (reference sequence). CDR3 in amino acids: CASSQDVGTLISQYF. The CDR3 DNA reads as TGTGCCAGCAGCCAAGATGTCGGGACTCTCATATCGCAGTATTTT.

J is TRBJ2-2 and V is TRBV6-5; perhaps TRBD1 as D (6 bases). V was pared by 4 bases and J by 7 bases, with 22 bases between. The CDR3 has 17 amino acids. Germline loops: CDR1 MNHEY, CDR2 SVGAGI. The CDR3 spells CASSSPDRPGMDGELFF. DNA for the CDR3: TGTGCCAGCAGTTCCCCAGACAGGCCGGGAATGGACGGGGAGCTGTTTTTT.

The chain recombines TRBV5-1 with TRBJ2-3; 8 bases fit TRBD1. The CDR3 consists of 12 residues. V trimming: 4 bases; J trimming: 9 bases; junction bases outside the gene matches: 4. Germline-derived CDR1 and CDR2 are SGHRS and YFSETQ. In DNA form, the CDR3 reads TGCGCCAGCAGCCGGGGACAGGACACGCAGTATTTT. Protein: CASSRGQDTQYF.

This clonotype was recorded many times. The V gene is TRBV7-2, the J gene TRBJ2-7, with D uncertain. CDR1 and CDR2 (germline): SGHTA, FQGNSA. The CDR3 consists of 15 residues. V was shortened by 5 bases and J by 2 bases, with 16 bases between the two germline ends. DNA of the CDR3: TGTGCCAGCAGCCTTGGGTCCGCTATCACCTACGAGCAGTACTTC. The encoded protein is CASSLGSAITYEQYF.

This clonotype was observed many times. The CDR3 reads CASSYLTGVGTDTQYF. The CDR3 DNA is TGTGCCAGCAGTTACTTAACGGGAGTTGGCACAGATACGCAGTATTTT. The chain joins TRBV6-5 to TRBJ2-3, with D possibly TRBD2 on 6 matching bases. The CDR3 is 16 residues long. CDR1 MNHEY and CDR2 SVGAGI come from the germline V gene. Trimming pared 1 base from V and 1 base from J, leaving 12 bases between.

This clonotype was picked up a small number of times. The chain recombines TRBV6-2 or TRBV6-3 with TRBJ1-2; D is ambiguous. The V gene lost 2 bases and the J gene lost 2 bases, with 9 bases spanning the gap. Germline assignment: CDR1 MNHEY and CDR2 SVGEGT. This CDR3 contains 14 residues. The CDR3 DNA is TGTGCCAGCAGTTACGGAATGCTGAACTATGGCTACACCTTC. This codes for CASSYGMLNYGYTF.

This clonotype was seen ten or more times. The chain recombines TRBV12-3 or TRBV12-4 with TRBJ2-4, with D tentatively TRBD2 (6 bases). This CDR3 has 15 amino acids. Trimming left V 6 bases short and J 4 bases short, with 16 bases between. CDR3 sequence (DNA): TGTGCCAGCAGCCCCGTTGCGGGAAGGAAAAACATTCAGTACTTC. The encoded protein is CASSPVAGRKNIQYF.

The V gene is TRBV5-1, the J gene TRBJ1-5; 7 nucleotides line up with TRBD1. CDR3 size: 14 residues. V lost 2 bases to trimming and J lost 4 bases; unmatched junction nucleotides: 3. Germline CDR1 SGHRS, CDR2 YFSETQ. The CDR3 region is CASSFGTENQPQHF. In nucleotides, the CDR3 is TGCGCCAGCAGCTTTGGGACAGAGAATCAGCCCCAGCATTTT.

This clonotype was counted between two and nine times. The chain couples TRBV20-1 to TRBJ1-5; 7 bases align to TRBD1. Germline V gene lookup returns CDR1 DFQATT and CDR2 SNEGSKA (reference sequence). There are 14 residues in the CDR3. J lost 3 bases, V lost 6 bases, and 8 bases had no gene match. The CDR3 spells CSAQDRIDNQPQHF. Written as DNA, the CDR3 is TGCAGTGCACAGGACAGGATAGACAATCAGCCCCAGCATTTT.

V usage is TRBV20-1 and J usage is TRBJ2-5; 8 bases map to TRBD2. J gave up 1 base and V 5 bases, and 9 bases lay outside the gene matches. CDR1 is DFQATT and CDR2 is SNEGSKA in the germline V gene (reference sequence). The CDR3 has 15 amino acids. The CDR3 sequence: CSAWGFREGQETQYF. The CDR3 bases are TGCAGTGCTTGGGGCTTCCGGGAGGGCCAAGAGACCCAGTACTTC.

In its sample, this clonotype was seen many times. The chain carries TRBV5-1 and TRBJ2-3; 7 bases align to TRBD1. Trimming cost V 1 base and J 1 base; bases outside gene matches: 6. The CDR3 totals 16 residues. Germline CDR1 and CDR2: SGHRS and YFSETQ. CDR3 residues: CASSLRSGGRTDTQYF. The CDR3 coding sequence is TGCGCCAGCAGCTTGAGGTCAGGGGGTCGCACAGATACGCAGTATTTT.

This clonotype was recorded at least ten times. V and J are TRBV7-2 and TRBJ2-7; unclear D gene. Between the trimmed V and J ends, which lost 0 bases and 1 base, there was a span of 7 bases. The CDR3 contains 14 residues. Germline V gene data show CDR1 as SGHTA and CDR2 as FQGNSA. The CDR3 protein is CASSLAFGSYEQYF. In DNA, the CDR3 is TGTGCCAGCAGCTTAGCATTCGGGTCCTACGAGCAGTACTTC.